The table lists the clone carrying this T cell receptor beta chain with a count of one. Treatment here: approximately 18 received Ad26.COV2.S at low or high dose, single or two shots; five or six received placebo; per-sample allocation not given. Sampling was done on day 63 after the first vaccine or placebo injection. CDR1 and CDR2 from the germline V gene are SGDLS and YYNGEE. There are 15 residues in the CDR3. V was pared by 0 bases and J by 2 bases, with 11 bases between. These data belong to a study of Ad26.COV2.S vaccination and SARS-CoV-2 variants. Clones were read by immunoSEQ multiplex PCR, and TCRdb kept only the in-frame ones, dropping some. The profile covers about 680,000 clones, with around 92% appearing a single time and approximately 1.5% taken by the ten largest.

The sample in question was peripheral blood, obtained in a trial of Ad26.COV2.S vaccine versus placebo. The J gene is TRBJ2-5, the V gene TRBV9; D is perhaps TRBD2 (6 bases). This TCR was sampled from a person aged 18-65 years who received the Ad26.COV2.S COVID-19 vaccine or a placebo. CDR3 in amino acids: CASSVAAGFQETQYF. The CDR3 region has the DNA TGTGCCAGCAGCGTAGCGGCGGGGTTTCAAGAGACCCAGTACTTC.